This is a list of T cell receptor beta chains from one sample in a study of blood T cell repertoires in COVID-19. Method: immunoSEQ multiplex PCR; TCRdb's copy keeps in-frame clones and lacks some. The sample contains a few hundred thousand clones, roughly 90% of which appear only once. Specimen: peripheral blood. The receptors derive from a man aged 40-55 years with active or convalescent COVID-19. CDR3s include the opening cysteine and the closing phenylalanine or tryptophan. D genes are given only for firm matches. The size of a clone is reported for some rows only, either as once, few or many, or as a class for expanded clones.

j_call clone_size d_call v_call cdr3_nt cdr3_aa
TRBJ2-7 . . TRBV7-9 TGTGCCAGCAGCTCGGGTTTGGCCTACGAGCAGTACTTC CASSSGLAYEQYF
TRBJ1-5 . . TRBV2 TGTGCCAGCAGTGAGGGGGCAGGGGTTAACCAGCCCCAGCATTTT CASSEGAGVNQPQHF
TRBJ1-2 . TRBD1 TRBV28 TGTGCCAGCAGCCTGATACGGACAGGCCCCCACTATGGCTACACCTTC CASSLIRTGPHYGYTF
TRBJ2-7 . . TRBV6-5 TGTGCCAGCAGTTACTCCAGGCAATCCTACGAGCAGTACTTC CASSYSRQSYEQYF
TRBJ1-4 . . TRBV7-8 TGTGCCAGCAGCGTCGGGGTTAATGAAAAACTGTTTTTT CASSVGVNEKLFF
TRBJ2-5 . TRBD1 TRBV14 TGTGCCAGCAGCCACGGCGGGACAGGGCGAGAGACCCAGTACTTC CASSHGGTGRETQYF
TRBJ2-7 . . TRBV29-1 TGCAGCGTTGTGCTAGCTGGACTCTACGAGCAGTACTTC CSVVLAGLYEQYF
TRBJ1-1 . . TRBV29-1 TGCAGCGCGGAGACAGTTAACACTGAAGCTTTCTTT CSAETVNTEAFF
TRBJ2-1 . TRBD2 TRBV9 TGTGCCAGCAGCATGACTAGCGGGTACAATGAGCAGTTCTTC CASSMTSGYNEQFF
TRBJ1-3 . TRBD1 TRBV10-1 TGCGCCAGCAGAAGGACAGGGAAAACTGGAAACACCATATATTTT CASRRTGKTGNTIYF
TRBJ2-5 . . TRBV5-1 TGCGCCAGCAGCTTGTTGCTGGGGCGTAAAGAGACCCAGTACTTC CASSLLLGRKETQYF
TRBJ1-6 . TRBD1 TRBV18 TGTGCCAGTTCGGGGGACAGACATCACTTCCACTTT CASSGDRHHFHF
TRBJ1-2 . . TRBV19 TGTGCCAGTAGCACCACATGGGACACAGGGACTAGCTATGGCTACACCTTC CASSTTWDTGTSYGYTF
TRBJ1-6 . . TRBV3-1/TRBV3-2 TGTGCCAGCAGCCAGAGCCAGGGGTGGACCTCACCCCTCCACTTT CASSQSQGWTSPLHF
TRBJ2-6 . . TRBV13 TGTGCCAGCAGCTTAGTACAGGGAATTGAGGCTGGGGCCAACGTCCTGACTTTC CASSLVQGIEAGANVLTF
TRBJ1-1 once . TRBV10-1 TGCGCCAGCAGCGGAGGGGTGAACACTGAAGCTTTCTTT CASSGGVNTEAFF
TRBJ2-3 . TRBD1 TRBV6-4 TGTGCCAGCAGTGACGGACAGGGGGCGTATGATACGCAGTATTTT CASSDGQGAYDTQYF
TRBJ1-1 . TRBD1 TRBV4-2 TGTGCCAGCAGCCAAATACAGGGGGGCGACACTGAAGCTTTCTTT CASSQIQGGDTEAFF
TRBJ2-3 . . TRBV9 TGTGCCAGCAGCGTAGATGGACTGAGCACAGATACGCAGTATTTT CASSVDGLSTDTQYF
TRBJ2-1 . TRBD2 TRBV4-2 TGTGCCAGCAGCCTCCCGGCGGCGGGGGGGCTTTCCAATGAGCAGTTCTTC CASSLPAAGGLSNEQFF
TRBJ1-6 . . TRBV19 TGTGCCAGCCAGGAATATAATTCACCCCTCCACTTT CASQEYNSPLHF
TRBJ1-5 once . TRBV30 TGTGCCTGGAGTCAGACAGCCCTTTCCAATCAGCCCCAGCATTTT CAWSQTALSNQPQHF
TRBJ2-1 . . TRBV27 TGTGCCAGCAGTGGGCGGGACCGACACTGGGAGCAGTTCTTC CASSGRDRHWEQFF
TRBJ2-3 . . TRBV4-1 TGCGCCAGCAGCCAATCGGATCGGAGGACAGATACGCAGTATTTT CASSQSDRRTDTQYF
TRBJ2-7 . TRBD2 TRBV5-1 TGCGCCAGCAGCTGGGGAGCGGGGCACTCCTACGAGCAGTACTTC CASSWGAGHSYEQYF
TRBJ2-7 . . TRBV18 TGTGCCAGCTCACCACCGTTGCTCGAGCGGTCCACGGTCCCCTACGAGCAGTACTTC CASSPPLLERSTVPYEQYF
TRBJ2-3 . TRBD1 TRBV28 TGTGCCAGCAGTTTATCCGACAGGGGGATAGATACGCAGTATTTT CASSLSDRGIDTQYF
TRBJ2-6 . . TRBV5-1 TGCGCCAGCAGCTCGACAGCTGGGGCCAACGTCCTGACTTTC CASSSTAGANVLTF
TRBJ2-4 few . TRBV6-5 TGTGCCAGCAGCCTGTCACAGGGAGATAGGAACATTCAGTACTTC CASSLSQGDRNIQYF
TRBJ2-3 . TRBD1 TRBV5-1 TGCGCCAGCAGCCCGGGACAGGGTACAGATACGCAGTATTTT CASSPGQGTDTQYF
TRBJ1-5 . . TRBV27 TGTGCCAGCAGCCCCTTGGGACGGGGGAATCAGCCCCAGCATTTT CASSPLGRGNQPQHF
TRBJ1-5 . TRBD1 TRBV19 TGTGCCAGTAGTATAGATTGGGGACAGTTCAATCAGCCCCAGCATTTT CASSIDWGQFNQPQHF
TRBJ2-1 . TRBD1 TRBV7-2 TGTGCCAGCAGCCGGGACAGGGTCGGACCCGAGCAGTTCTTC CASSRDRVGPEQFF
TRBJ1-1 . . TRBV19 TGTGCCAGTAGTATAGTGCAGGGGTTGGGCACTGAAGCTTTCTTT CASSIVQGLGTEAFF
TRBJ2-7 . TRBD1 TRBV6-6 TGTGCCAGCAGTTACGGGACAGGGGGCAGTGAGCAGTACTTC CASSYGTGGSEQYF
TRBJ1-1 . . TRBV27 TGTGCCAGCACCCGAACTGGGAACACTGAAGCTTTCTTT CASTRTGNTEAFF
TRBJ1-1 . TRBD1 TRBV10-2 TGCGCCAGCAGTCTTTCAGGGGGAGCTCCACGGAGTGCTGAAGCTTTCTTT CASSLSGGAPRSAEAFF
TRBJ2-7 . TRBD1 TRBV9 TGTGCCAGCAGCGTCACCGGGACAGAGAACTACGAGCAGTACTTC CASSVTGTENYEQYF
TRBJ2-2 . . TRBV27 TGTGCCAGCAGTGGTGGAGCTCTGAACACCGGGGAGCTGTTTTTT CASSGGALNTGELFF
TRBJ1-1 . . TRBV27 TGTGCCAGCAGTCCGGGACTTGCGAACACTGAAGCTTTCTTT CASSPGLANTEAFF
TRBJ2-5 . TRBD2 TRBV7-7 TGTGCCAGCAGCTTAGGCGGGGGGTTGGGGGAGACCCAGTACTTC CASSLGGGLGETQYF